This record concerns one TCR beta chain sequence. Clones were sequenced by immunoSEQ multiplex PCR, and TCRdb holds only the in-frame ones, with some missing. The data show roughly 150,000 clones, 76% seen once. These data belong to a study of blood T cell repertoires in COVID-19. CDR1 MNHEY and CDR2 SVGAGI come from the germline V gene. There are 12 residues in the CDR3. V was pared by 5 bases and J by 17 bases, with 11 bases of the junction left unmatched. Source material: peripheral blood. This chain uses TRBV6-5 with TRBJ1-4, with 7 bases fitting TRBD1. This receptor was taken from a woman older than 75 with acute or convalescent COVID-19. The CDR3 is CASSSPGQTIFF. The CDR3 bases are TGTGCCAGCAGTAGTCCGGGACAGACTATTTTTTTT.